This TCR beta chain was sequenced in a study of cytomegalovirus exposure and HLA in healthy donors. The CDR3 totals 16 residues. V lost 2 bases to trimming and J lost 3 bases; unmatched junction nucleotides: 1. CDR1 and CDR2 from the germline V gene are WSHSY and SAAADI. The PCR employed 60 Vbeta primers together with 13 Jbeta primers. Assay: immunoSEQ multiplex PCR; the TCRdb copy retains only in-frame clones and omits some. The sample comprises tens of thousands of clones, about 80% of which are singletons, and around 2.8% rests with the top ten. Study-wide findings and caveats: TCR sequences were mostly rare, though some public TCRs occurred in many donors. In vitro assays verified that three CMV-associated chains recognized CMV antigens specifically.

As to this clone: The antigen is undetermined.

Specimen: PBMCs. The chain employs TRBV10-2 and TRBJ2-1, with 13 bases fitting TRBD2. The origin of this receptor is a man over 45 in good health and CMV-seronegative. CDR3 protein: CASSETSGGDYNEQFF. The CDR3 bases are TGCGCCAGCAGTGAGACTAGCGGGGGGGACTACAATGAGCAGTTCTTC.